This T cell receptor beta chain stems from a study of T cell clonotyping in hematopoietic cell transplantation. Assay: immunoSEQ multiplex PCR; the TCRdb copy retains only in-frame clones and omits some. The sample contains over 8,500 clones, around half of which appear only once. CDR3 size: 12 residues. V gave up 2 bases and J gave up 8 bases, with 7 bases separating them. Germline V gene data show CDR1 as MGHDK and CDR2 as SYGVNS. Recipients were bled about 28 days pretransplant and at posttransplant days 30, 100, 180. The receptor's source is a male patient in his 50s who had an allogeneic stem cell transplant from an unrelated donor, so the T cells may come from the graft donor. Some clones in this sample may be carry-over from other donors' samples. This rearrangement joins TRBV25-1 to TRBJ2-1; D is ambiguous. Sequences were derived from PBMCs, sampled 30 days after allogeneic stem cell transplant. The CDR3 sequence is CASSEGIDEQFF. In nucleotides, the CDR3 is TGTGCCAGCAGTGAAGGAATAGATGAGCAGTTCTTC.